These 19 T cell receptor beta chains originate from one sample sequenced in a study of post-analysis software for immune sequencing data. Findings of the study overall: Patients had higher frequencies than controls of roughly five TRBV segments, including TRBV5-6, TRBV5-1 and TRBV20-1.

These receptors lack a known antigen. Unique molecular identifiers were built into the TCR beta cDNA libraries. One entry per CDR3 protein results from TCRdb running MiXCR on the PCR reads. The top ten clones hold 3% to 3.5% of a sample with about 190,000 distinct CDR3 sequences, 29% of them seen once. Sequenced: blood. These receptors were taken from a girl under 18 with multiple sclerosis.

This clonotype showed up just a few times. V gene TRBV29-1 combines with J gene TRBJ1-2; D gene uncertain. The germline V gene encodes CDR1 SQVTM and CDR2 ANQGSEA. The CDR3 has 15 amino acids. V gave up 0 bases and J gave up 0 bases, with 11 bases separating them. CDR3: CSVEDLVQTNYGYTF. In DNA, the CDR3 is TGCAGCGTTGAAGATCTGGTCCAAACTAACTATGGCTACACCTTC. The complete variable domain, with remaining parts taken from reference TRBV29-1 and TRBJ1-2, reads SAVISQKPSRDICQRGTSLTIQCQVDSQVTMMFWYRQQPGQSLTLIATANQGSEATYESGFVIDKFPISRPNLTFSTLTVSNMSPEDSSIYLCSVEDLVQTNYGYTFGSGTRLTVV.

This clonotype turned up a few times. The chain couples TRBV6-2 or TRBV6-3 to TRBJ1-1; the D gene is possibly TRBD1 (6 bases). This CDR3 region has 11 residues. Per the germline V gene, CDR1 is MNHEY and CDR2 is SVGEGT. Trimming left V 7 bases short and J 11 bases short, with 14 bases between. In DNA form, the CDR3 reads TGTGCCAGCACCTCGGGGGGCCTGGCTTTCTTT. This encodes CASTSGGLAFF.

This clonotype was found many times. V usage is TRBV5-1 and J usage is TRBJ2-7; TRBD1 aligns across 9 bases. V shed 0 bases, J shed 1 base, and the junction held 2 bases outside the gene matches. This CDR3 spans 15 amino acids. Germline values: CDR1 SGHRS, CDR2 YFSETQ. The DNA for the CDR3 is TGCGCCAGCAGCTTGGGGACAGGGGAATCCTACGAGCAGTACTTC. Amino acids: CASSLGTGESYEQYF.

This clonotype was recorded at least ten times. This rearrangement joins TRBV6-1 to TRBJ2-7; 8 bases match TRBD2. This CDR3 is built from 12 residues. V lost 6 bases to trimming and J lost 3 bases; unmatched junction nucleotides: 1. Per the germline V gene, CDR1 is MNHNS and CDR2 is SASEGT. CDR3 DNA: TGTGCCAGCAGAACTAGCGGCTACGAGCAGTACTTC. Translation: CASRTSGYEQYF.

V usage is TRBV5-1 and J usage is TRBJ1-3; D might be TRBD1 (5 bases). Germline CDR1 is SGHRS and CDR2 is YFSETQ. Trimming left V 0 bases short and J 0 bases short, with 10 bases between. CDR3 length: 16 amino acids. CDR3 in amino acids: CASSLGQTNSGNTIYF. DNA for the CDR3: TGCGCCAGCAGCTTGGGACAGACCAACTCTGGAAACACCATATATTTT.

The V call is TRBV18, the J call TRBJ1-1; unclear D gene. The CDR3 has 14 amino acids. V shed 3 bases and J shed 3 bases, with 11 bases lying between them. The germline CDR1 and CDR2 sequences are KGHSH and LQKENI. The CDR3 spells CASSPGGIDTEAFF. CDR3 bases: TGTGCCAGCTCACCGGGAGGGATCGACACTGAAGCTTTCTTT.

This clonotype was observed a few times. One end of the junction varies from germline; a read error may be responsible. The chain is built from TRBV6-5 and TRBJ2-1; D is perhaps TRBD2 (6 bases). The CDR3 runs to 14 residues. CDR1 and CDR2 from the germline V gene are MNHEY and SVGAGI. This chain's CDR3 is CASSFSGSYSEQFF. CDR3 sequence (DNA): TGTGCCAGCAGTTTTAGCGGCTCCTACAGTGAGCAGTTCTTC.

V and J are TRBV6-6 and TRBJ1-1; no clear D gene. The CDR3 is 14 amino acids. The germline V and J ends were trimmed by 6 bases and 0 bases, with 11 bases remaining between them. The germline V gene has CDR1 MNHNY and CDR2 SVGAGI (reference sequence). In nucleotides, the CDR3 is TGTGCCAGCAGCCCGGAAGCATTGAACACTGAAGCTTTCTTT. Amino acids: CASSPEALNTEAFF.

This clonotype was found a few times. The chain carries TRBV5-1 and TRBJ2-7; 7 nucleotides align to TRBD1. CDR3 length equals 15 residues. With 4 bases clipped from V and 2 bases from J, the junction kept 9 bases outside the gene matches. Germline-derived CDR1 and CDR2 are SGHRS and YFSETQ. CDR3 DNA: TGCGCCAGCAGCCTTGGTAGACAGGGTCCCTACGAGCAGTACTTC. Protein product: CASSLGRQGPYEQYF.

With respect to this clonotype: Given a much more abundant clone one base away, this may be a read error. The CDR3 nucleotides read TGTGCCAGCAGTTACGGAGGGGTGGTGGGCTGCACCTTC. Translating it yields CASSYGGVVGCTF. This chain connects TRBV6-5 to TRBJ1-2; TRBD1 might be the D (5 bases). Germline lookup yields CDR1 MNHEY and CDR2 SVGAGI. The CDR3 totals 13 residues.

The chain couples TRBV6-1 to TRBJ2-3; 8 nucleotides agree with TRBD2. Germline V lookup: CDR1 MNHNS, CDR2 SASEGT. The CDR3 spans 16 residues. The V segment lost 10 bases and the J segment 2 bases; nucleotides outside the gene matches: 14. The CDR3 protein is CATSGTRKRDTDTQYF. The CDR3 DNA reads as TGTGCCACCTCCGGGACTAGAAAGAGAGACACAGATACGCAGTATTTT.

This clonotype was observed a handful of times. The chain's CDR3 is CATSRDCGAREAFF. The CDR3 bases are TGTGCCACCAGCAGAGATTGTGGGGCCCGTGAAGCTTTCTTT. The genes are TRBV15 and TRBJ1-1; the D gene is possibly TRBD1 (5 bases). In germline, CDR1 is LNHNV, CDR2 YYDKDF (reference sequence). The CDR3 consists of 14 residues. With 0 bases removed from V and 7 bases from J, the gap between germline ends came to 12 bases.

Comments on this clonotype: At one of its ends the junction is not consistent with the germline gene, which may arise from a read error. The chain recombines TRBV27 with TRBJ2-3, with D unclear. From germline, CDR1 is MNHEY and CDR2 SMNVEV (reference sequence). The CDR3 sequence is 13 residues long. DNA for the CDR3: TGTGCCTGCAGTTTCTCGTTGGGAGATACGCAGTATTTT. Protein sequence: CACSFSLGDTQYF.

This rearrangement joins TRBV5-1 to TRBJ1-6; TRBD1 matches 8 bases. The V gene's germline CDR1 is SGHRS and CDR2 YFSETQ. V lost 4 bases, J lost 6 bases, and 3 bases stayed unmatched. There are 14 residues in the CDR3. The CDR3 DNA reads TGCGCCAGCAGCGGGGGACAGGTTAATTCACCCCTCCACTTT. This gives the protein CASSGGQVNSPLHF.

The chain employs TRBV7-9 and TRBJ1-2; D gene ambiguous. V was cut by 2 bases and J by 4 bases, with 11 bases left in between. The germline V gene encodes CDR1 SEHNR and CDR2 FQNEAQ (reference sequence). The CDR3 consists of 14 residues. This CDR3 reads CASSLRPETYGYTF. The CDR3 DNA follows: TGTGCCAGCAGCTTACGGCCGGAAACCTATGGCTACACCTTC. The full variable domain, with the rest looked up from reference TRBV7-9 and TRBJ1-2, is DTGVSQNPRHKITKRGQNVTFRCDPISEHNRLYWYRQTLGQGPEFLTYFQNEAQLEKSRLLSDRFSAERPKGSFSTLEIQRTEQGDSAMYLCASSLRPETYGYTFGSGTRLTVV.

This clonotype has at least ten counts. The chain carries TRBV6-1 and TRBJ1-2; 9 positions match TRBD1. Trimming removed 6 bases from V and 8 bases from J; junction bases left unmatched: 4. This CDR3 is 12 amino acids long. Looked up from germline, CDR1 is MNHNS and CDR2 is SASEGT. The CDR3 sequence is CASRTGGAGYTF. The CDR3 DNA reads as TGTGCCAGCAGGACAGGGGGTGCCGGCTACACCTTC.

As for this clonotype: Sequence at one end of the junction differs from germline and may be a read error. The V gene is TRBV4-1, the J gene TRBJ2-2; TRBD2 aligns across 12 bases. This CDR3 has 16 residues. The V gene's germline CDR1 is MGHRA and CDR2 YSYEKL. The CDR3 protein is CASSQGTSGNPGELFF. The CDR3 DNA reads TGCGCCAGCAGCCAAGGGACTAGCGGGAACCCCGGGGAGCTGTTTTTT.

This clonotype was observed many times. The chain links TRBV5-1 to TRBJ1-2; possible D gene TRBD1, 6 bases. The germline V gene has CDR1 SGHRS and CDR2 YFSETQ. This CDR3 has 13 amino acids. V lost 4 bases, J lost 8 bases, and 15 bases lay in between. Written as DNA, the CDR3 is TGCGCCAGCAGCCCTGGACAGAATCGAGGCTACACCTTC. Amino acid sequence: CASSPGQNRGYTF.

CDR3 loop: CSARARSLGTGGVNEQFF. CDR3 nucleotides: TGCAGTGCTAGGGCTCGGAGCCTCGGGACAGGGGGTGTCAATGAGCAGTTCTTC. The chain combines TRBV20-1 with TRBJ2-1; TRBD1 aligns across 11 bases. The length of the CDR3 is 18 residues. Germline CDR1 DFQATT, CDR2 SNEGSKA (reference sequence). Trimming took 3 bases from V and 6 from J; bases not matched to a gene: 16.